This entry lists 16 T cell receptor beta chains sequenced from one sample in a study of beta chain features in type 1 diabetes. Isolated RNA was reverse transcribed in full, so expressed TCRB transcripts were sequenced. Using immunoSEQ multiplex PCR, the repertoire was profiled, and TCRdb retains in-frame clones only, with some absent. The table includes 240,000 or so clones, over 65% detected once. Specimen: naive CD4+ T cells from blood. These receptors were taken from a man aged 30 to 39 in good health.

This chain joins TRBV7-9 and TRBJ2-7; D gene uncertain. Germline V lookup: CDR1 SEHNR, CDR2 FQNEAQ (reference sequence). This CDR3 spans 12 amino acids. V lost 5 bases to trimming and J lost 2 bases, with 7 bases between them. The CDR3 sequence: CASSMGTYEQYF. In nucleotides, the CDR3 is TGTGCCAGCAGCATGGGGACCTACGAGCAGTACTTC.

A few counts support this clone. This sequence joins TRBV2 and TRBJ1-2; TRBD1 matches 7 bases. This CDR3 region has 13 residues. CDR1 and CDR2 from the germline V gene are SNHLY and FYNNEI. V trimming: 6 bases; J trimming: 5 bases; junction bases outside the gene matches: 6. The CDR3 sequence is CASSESGQYGYTF. Written as DNA, the CDR3 is TGTGCCAGCAGCGAATCGGGACAGTATGGCTACACCTTC.

The chain carries TRBV2 and TRBJ2-2; D unresolved. CDR1 and CDR2 from the germline V gene are SNHLY and FYNNEI. This CDR3 has 13 residues. V dropped 8 bases and J dropped 4 bases, with 11 bases sitting between them. As DNA, the CDR3 is TGTGCCAGCCATTTCGACTTCACCGGGGAGCTGTTTTTT. Residues: CASHFDFTGELFF.

This clone was observed a few times. The gene calls are TRBV5-1 and TRBJ1-2; D gene ambiguous. The V end was cut by 3 bases, the J end by 8 bases, with 20 bases between. This CDR3 is built from 15 residues. Germline V gene data show CDR1 as SGHRS and CDR2 as YFSETQ. This CDR3 is CASSSLVTGSRGYTF. The CDR3 nucleotides read TGCGCCAGCAGCTCCCTAGTAACGGGGTCGCGGGGCTACACCTTC.

V and J are TRBV5-6 and TRBJ2-1; no firm D call. Germline assignment: CDR1 SGHDT and CDR2 YYEEEE. The CDR3 is 16 amino acids. With 0 bases removed from V and 0 bases from J, the gap between germline ends came to 10 bases. The DNA for the CDR3 is TGTGCCAGCAGCTTGGAGGGCCGCAGCTCCTACAATGAGCAGTTCTTC. This translates into CASSLEGRSSYNEQFF.

The gene calls are TRBV29-1 and TRBJ1-2; D perhaps matches TRBD1 (6 bases). Trimming removed 7 bases from V and 4 bases from J, with 13 bases in between. CDR1 and CDR2 (germline): SQVTM, ANQGSEA. This CDR3 has 12 amino acids. CDR3 amino acids: CSGAQGSYGYTF. CDR3 coding DNA: TGCAGCGGTGCCCAGGGGTCCTATGGCTACACCTTC.

The table lists this clone with a count of one. The CDR3 nucleotides are TGCGCCAGCAGCCAAGATCCGACGATGGATGAGCAGTTCTTC. Translated: CASSQDPTMDEQFF. This chain connects TRBV4-3 to TRBJ2-1; D is unclear. Germline V CDR1 and CDR2: LGHNA, YSLEER. The CDR3 is 14 residues long. The ends were cut back, 0 bases at V and 8 bases at J, with 11 bases in the middle.

This clone has only a few counts. The rearrangement links TRBV5-4 to TRBJ2-1, with TRBD1 matching 7 bases. Germline V CDR1 and CDR2: SGHNT, YYREEE (reference sequence). CDR3 length equals 16 residues. With V trimmed by 0 bases and J by 7 bases, 10 bases remained unmatched. DNA for the CDR3: TGTGCCAGCAGCTTGGGGGTTCCACAGGGGTCAAATGAGCAGTTCTTC. It codes for CASSLGVPQGSNEQFF.

The V and J genes are TRBV30 and TRBJ2-1; 14 bases align to TRBD2. J gave up 10 bases and V 1 base, and 3 bases lay outside the gene matches. Germline assignment: CDR1 GTSNPN and CDR2 SVGIG (reference sequence). The CDR3 is made up of 14 amino acids. This CDR3 reads CAWSGGLAGEEQFF. CDR3 bases: TGTGCCTGGAGTGGGGGACTAGCGGGAGAAGAGCAGTTCTTC.

V is TRBV15 and J is TRBJ2-2, with no clear D. V was cut by 3 bases and J by 6 bases, with 11 bases left in between. The germline V gene has CDR1 LNHNV and CDR2 YYDKDF (reference sequence). The CDR3 extends over 14 amino acids. CDR3 DNA sequence: TGTGCCACCAGCAGCCTCAGGCAGCCCGGGGAGCTGTTTTTT. It is translated as CATSSLRQPGELFF.

CDR3 amino acids: CASRFGSGNTIYF. CDR3 sequence (DNA): TGTGCCAGTAGATTTGGATCTGGAAACACCATATATTTT. The rearrangement uses TRBV2 and TRBJ1-3; no firm D call. The CDR3 consists of 13 residues. V was pared by 9 bases and J by 1 base, with 10 bases between. The germline V gene has CDR1 SNHLY and CDR2 FYNNEI. The full variable domain, in which reference TRBV2 and TRBJ1-3 provide the parts outside the CDR3, is EPEVTQTPSHQVTQMGQEVILRCVPISNHLYFYWYRQILGQKVEFLVSFYNNEISEKSEIFDDQFSVERPDGSNFTLKIRSTKLEDSAMYFCASRFGSGNTIYFGEGSWLTVV.

V and J are TRBV2 and TRBJ2-3; 9 bases align to TRBD2. With 3 bases clipped from V and 0 bases from J, the junction kept 7 bases outside the gene matches. The germline gives CDR1 SNHLY, CDR2 FYNNEI. This CDR3 spans 17 amino acids. The CDR3 protein is CASSDLRTSDSTDTQYF. CDR3 nucleotide sequence: TGTGCCAGCAGTGACCTTAGGACTAGCGATAGCACAGATACGCAGTATTTT. The full variable domain, completed using reference TRBV2 and TRBJ2-3, is EPEVTQTPSHQVTQMGQEVILRCVPISNHLYFYWYRQILGQKVEFLVSFYNNEISEKSEIFDDQFSVERPDGSNFTLKIRSTKLEDSAMYFCASSDLRTSDSTDTQYFGPGTRLTVL.

The chain uses TRBV6-5 and TRBJ2-6; D possibly corresponds to TRBD1 (5 bases). The CDR3 is 14 amino acids. With 6 bases removed from V and 2 bases from J, the gap between germline ends came to 8 bases. Germline values: CDR1 MNHEY, CDR2 SVGAGI. Here the CDR3 DNA reads TGTGCCAGCAGGACAGTGGCTGGGGCCAACGTCCTGACTTTC. Encoded protein: CASRTVAGANVLTF.

The rearrangement joins TRBV30 to TRBJ2-1, with D perhaps matching TRBD2 (6 bases). Germline assignment: CDR1 GTSNPN and CDR2 SVGIG (reference sequence). The germline V and J ends were trimmed by 2 bases and 4 bases, with 15 bases remaining between them. The length of the CDR3 is 15 residues. The CDR3 DNA is TGTGCCTGGAGTCCCGGGACTCCGGCGTACAATGAGCAGTTCTTC. This sequence encodes CAWSPGTPAYNEQFF.

The rearrangement joins TRBV9 to TRBJ2-7; TRBD1 aligns across 8 bases. The V and J ends lost 3 bases and 5 bases, in that order; junction bases with no gene match: 7. Looked up from germline, CDR1 is SGDLS and CDR2 is YYNGEE. The CDR3 runs to 14 residues. Here the CDR3 reads CASSADRGWDEQYF. The CDR3 region has the DNA TGTGCCAGCAGCGCCGACAGGGGTTGGGACGAGCAGTACTTC.

The chain employs TRBV15 and TRBJ2-4, with a possible D match to TRBD2 (6 bases). CDR1 is LNHNV, CDR2 YYDKDF, per germline (reference sequence). The CDR3 totals 16 residues. Trimming took 0 bases from V and 2 from J, leaving 11 bases between them. In DNA, the CDR3 is TGTGCCACCAGCAGAGACCGGGGAGGAACCAAAAACATTCAGTACTTC. This encodes CATSRDRGGTKNIQYF.